This is a list of T cell receptor beta chains from one sample in a study of T cells in Graves' hyperthyroidism and ophthalmopathy. TCRdb reanalysed the multiplex PCR reads using MiXCR and keeps one entry per CDR3 protein. This sample carries 700,000 to 850,000 distinct CDR3 sequences, approximately 40% of them seen once, and the ten largest clones take around 30%. The sequencing input was blood. All receptors come from a woman between 40 and 50 years old with Graves' hyperthyroidism. CDR3s include the opening cysteine and the closing phenylalanine or tryptophan. D genes are given only for firm matches. Some rows mark clone size as missing; the rest say once, few, many or name a class of expanded clone.

j_call: TRBJ2-5; d_call: TRBD2; clone_size: many; v_call: TRBV6-5; cdr3_nt: TGTGCCAGCAGTTACTTCACCCGGGGGGAGGGAGAGACCCAGTACTTC; cdr3_aa: CASSYFTRGEGETQYF
j_call: TRBJ2-7; d_call: -; clone_size: many; v_call: TRBV10-2; cdr3_nt: TGCGCCAGCAGTGCGGGCGGCGAGCAGTACTTC; cdr3_aa: CASSAGGEQYF
j_call: TRBJ2-5; d_call: TRBD2; clone_size: once; v_call: TRBV29-1; cdr3_nt: TGCAGCGGTGGGAGGGGAGGGACCCAGTACTTC; cdr3_aa: CSGGRGGTQYF
j_call: TRBJ1-6; d_call: TRBD1; clone_size: -; v_call: TRBV12-3/TRBV12-4; cdr3_nt: TGTGCCAGCACCTCCGTTCGGGACAGAGCATATAATTCACCCCTCCACTTT; cdr3_aa: CASTSVRDRAYNSPLHF
j_call: TRBJ2-7; d_call: -; clone_size: many; v_call: TRBV11-2; cdr3_nt: TGTGCCAGCAGCACGTCGACAGGTCTCCGCTACGAGCAGTACTTC; cdr3_aa: CASSTSTGLRYEQYF
j_call: TRBJ2-2; d_call: -; clone_size: -; v_call: TRBV10-3; cdr3_nt: TGTGCCAGCAGCTCAGTGGGGGGACAGAGGGCCACCGGGGAGCTGTTTTTT; cdr3_aa: CASSSVGGQRATGELFF
j_call: TRBJ1-3; d_call: TRBD1; clone_size: many; v_call: TRBV12-3/TRBV12-4; cdr3_nt: TGTGCCAGCAGTACGACAGGGGGTGGAAACACCATATATTTT; cdr3_aa: CASSTTGGGNTIYF
j_call: TRBJ2-3; d_call: TRBD2; clone_size: -; v_call: TRBV7-3; cdr3_nt: TGTGCCAGCAGCGCATCTAGCGGGAGCGCGCAGTATTTT; cdr3_aa: CASSASSGSAQYF
j_call: TRBJ2-7; d_call: TRBD2; clone_size: many; v_call: TRBV2; cdr3_nt: TGTGCCAGCAGTTTTAGCGGGAGTTACGAGCAGTACTTC; cdr3_aa: CASSFSGSYEQYF
j_call: TRBJ1-1; d_call: -; clone_size: -; v_call: TRBV15; cdr3_nt: TGTGCCACCAGCAGGGGCCGGCAGGTGGACACTGAAGCTTTCTTT; cdr3_aa: CATSRGRQVDTEAFF
j_call: TRBJ1-3; d_call: -; clone_size: -; v_call: TRBV2; cdr3_nt: TGTGCCAGCAGTATAACGGGATTCTCTGGAAACACCATATATTTT; cdr3_aa: CASSITGFSGNTIYF
j_call: TRBJ1-2; d_call: TRBD1; clone_size: once; v_call: TRBV7-2; cdr3_nt: TGTGCCAGCAGCCACGGAAGGACAGGGCTTAACTATGGCTACACCTTC; cdr3_aa: CASSHGRTGLNYGYTF
j_call: TRBJ1-1; d_call: -; clone_size: many; v_call: TRBV7-2; cdr3_nt: TGTGCCAGCAGCCAGGCCGCGGTGGAAGCTTTCTTT; cdr3_aa: CASSQAAVEAFF
j_call: TRBJ1-6; d_call: -; clone_size: once; v_call: TRBV15; cdr3_nt: TGTGCCAGCAGCTCGGACAGCTCAAATTCACCCCTCCACTTT; cdr3_aa: CASSSDSSNSPLHF
j_call: TRBJ2-2; d_call: TRBD2; clone_size: few; v_call: TRBV20-1; cdr3_nt: TGCAGTGCTCCTAGGACTAGCGGGAGGGGTTTCACCGGGGAGCTGTTTTTT; cdr3_aa: CSAPRTSGRGFTGELFF
j_call: TRBJ2-7; d_call: -; clone_size: many; v_call: TRBV2; cdr3_nt: TGTGCCAGCAGCCTCCAACCCTGGGAGCAGTACTTC; cdr3_aa: CASSLQPWEQYF
j_call: TRBJ1-1; d_call: -; clone_size: once; v_call: TRBV29-1; cdr3_nt: TGCAGCGTTGAAGGGGGTAGTGAAGCTTTCTTT; cdr3_aa: CSVEGGSEAFF
j_call: TRBJ2-7; d_call: TRBD1; clone_size: -; v_call: TRBV3-1; cdr3_nt: TGTGCCAGCAGCCAAGCCGGGACAGGTGGGATTGGCGAGCAGTACTTC; cdr3_aa: CASSQAGTGGIGEQYF
j_call: TRBJ1-1; d_call: -; clone_size: -; v_call: TRBV19; cdr3_nt: TGTGCCAGTAGTTCCCATGAGTACACTGAAGCTTTCTTT; cdr3_aa: CASSSHEYTEAFF
j_call: TRBJ2-7; d_call: TRBD2; clone_size: many; v_call: TRBV7-2; cdr3_nt: TGTGCCAGCAAATTCGGGACTAGCGGGAGAGTTAACGAGCAGTACTTC; cdr3_aa: CASKFGTSGRVNEQYF
j_call: TRBJ1-4; d_call: TRBD1; clone_size: few; v_call: TRBV29-1; cdr3_nt: TGCAGCGTGGGGGGGGGGACAGCGGATGAAAAACTGTTTTTT; cdr3_aa: CSVGGGTADEKLFF
j_call: TRBJ2-7; d_call: -; clone_size: -; v_call: TRBV6-1; cdr3_nt: TGTGCCAGCAGTTACTCGAAACAGGCTGCCTACGAGCAGTACTTC; cdr3_aa: CASSYSKQAAYEQYF
j_call: TRBJ1-6; d_call: TRBD1; clone_size: few; v_call: TRBV6-6; cdr3_nt: TGTGCCAGCAGCGAAACAGGGGTTGGTTCACCCCTCCACTTT; cdr3_aa: CASSETGVGSPLHF
j_call: TRBJ1-3; d_call: -; clone_size: few; v_call: TRBV5-6; cdr3_nt: TGTGCCAGCAGCTTGGACGGTTTGAGGTCTGGAAACACCATATATTTT; cdr3_aa: CASSLDGLRSGNTIYF
j_call: TRBJ2-7; d_call: -; clone_size: many; v_call: TRBV19; cdr3_nt: TGTGCCAGTAGTCCCCGGACAGTTGTCTACGAGCAGTACTTC; cdr3_aa: CASSPRTVVYEQYF
j_call: TRBJ2-7; d_call: -; clone_size: -; v_call: TRBV25-1; cdr3_nt: TGTGCCAGCAGTGAGGCGGGGTACTACGAGCAGTACTTC; cdr3_aa: CASSEAGYYEQYF
j_call: TRBJ2-7; d_call: TRBD2; clone_size: -; v_call: TRBV7-9; cdr3_nt: TGTGCCAGCAGCCGGCAGCGGGAGGGCCCCCCCCCCTACGAGCAGTACTTC; cdr3_aa: CASSRQREGPPPYEQYF
j_call: TRBJ1-2; d_call: -; clone_size: many; v_call: TRBV10-1; cdr3_nt: TGCGCCAGCAGTGCCACCGGGACCGACCTTGGAGGCTACACCTTC; cdr3_aa: CASSATGTDLGGYTF
j_call: TRBJ1-5; d_call: -; clone_size: -; v_call: TRBV12-3/TRBV12-4; cdr3_nt: TGTGCCAGCACCCTCAGGTCCCTCGGCAATCAGCCCCAGCATTTT; cdr3_aa: CASTLRSLGNQPQHF
j_call: TRBJ1-2; d_call: -; clone_size: many; v_call: TRBV6-5; cdr3_nt: TGTGCCAGCAGTTACTCGACCGGGAGTGGCTACACCTTC; cdr3_aa: CASSYSTGSGYTF
j_call: TRBJ1-5; d_call: TRBD1; clone_size: -; v_call: TRBV7-2; cdr3_nt: TGTGCCAGCAGCCTAACAGGGGCAGGGACACTCTATCAGCCCCAGCATTTT; cdr3_aa: CASSLTGAGTLYQPQHF
j_call: TRBJ1-2; d_call: TRBD1; clone_size: many; v_call: TRBV7-2; cdr3_nt: TGTGCCAGCAGCCCGCCGGGACAGGGTTGGATGGGTGGCTACACCTTC; cdr3_aa: CASSPPGQGWMGGYTF
j_call: TRBJ2-7; d_call: -; clone_size: many; v_call: TRBV12-3/TRBV12-4; cdr3_nt: TGTGCCAGCAGTCCCACCAGCGACGAGCAGTACTTC; cdr3_aa: CASSPTSDEQYF
j_call: TRBJ2-1; d_call: -; clone_size: many; v_call: TRBV29-1; cdr3_nt: TGCAGCGTTGAGGTCGGTCAGCATGAGCAGTTCTTC; cdr3_aa: CSVEVGQHEQFF
j_call: TRBJ1-1; d_call: -; clone_size: -; v_call: TRBV4-3; cdr3_nt: TGCGCCAGCAGCCAAGATCGACACAGCCTTGGGACTGAAGCTTTCTTT; cdr3_aa: CASSQDRHSLGTEAFF
j_call: TRBJ2-2; d_call: TRBD1; clone_size: -; v_call: TRBV6-5; cdr3_nt: TGTGCCAGCAGTTACGAGACAGGGGCCAACACCGGGGAGCTGTTTTTT; cdr3_aa: CASSYETGANTGELFF
j_call: TRBJ2-7; d_call: TRBD1; clone_size: few; v_call: TRBV5-1; cdr3_nt: TGCGCCAGTAAGGAATCTACAGGGGTCAACGAGCAGTACTTC; cdr3_aa: CASKESTGVNEQYF
j_call: TRBJ1-2; d_call: -; clone_size: -; v_call: TRBV28; cdr3_nt: TGTGCCAGCAGTTCCGGCAGGGTCTATGGCTACACCTTC; cdr3_aa: CASSSGRVYGYTF
j_call: TRBJ1-3; d_call: -; clone_size: -; v_call: TRBV6-1; cdr3_nt: TGTGCCAGCAGTGAAGCACACAGGGTCAGTGGAAACACCATATATTTT; cdr3_aa: CASSEAHRVSGNTIYF
j_call: TRBJ1-3; d_call: -; clone_size: -; v_call: TRBV29-1; cdr3_nt: TGCAGCGTTGACGACGGGGTAGATGGAAACACCATATATTTT; cdr3_aa: CSVDDGVDGNTIYF
j_call: TRBJ1-5; d_call: TRBD1; clone_size: many; v_call: TRBV2; cdr3_nt: TGTGCCAGCAGGGTCAACACAGGGGCCCTTGGACCCCAGCATTTT; cdr3_aa: CASRVNTGALGPQHF
j_call: TRBJ2-5; d_call: -; clone_size: many; v_call: TRBV9; cdr3_nt: TGTGCCAGCAGCCCGCAGGGTCTCGGCGAGACCCAGTACTTC; cdr3_aa: CASSPQGLGETQYF
j_call: TRBJ2-7; d_call: -; clone_size: many; v_call: TRBV7-9; cdr3_nt: TGTGCCAGCAGCTTAGCGGGGTCCACGCGCGAGCAGTACTTC; cdr3_aa: CASSLAGSTREQYF
j_call: TRBJ1-5; d_call: -; clone_size: -; v_call: TRBV7-3; cdr3_nt: TGTGCCAGCAGCCCTCGTGGCAGGGTAGGTCAGCCCCAGCATTTT; cdr3_aa: CASSPRGRVGQPQHF
j_call: TRBJ1-1; d_call: -; clone_size: -; v_call: TRBV7-9; cdr3_nt: TGCGCCAGCAGCCCTCAAGGATTTTACACTGAAGCTTTCTTT; cdr3_aa: CASSPQGFYTEAFF
j_call: TRBJ2-7; d_call: -; clone_size: -; v_call: TRBV10-2; cdr3_nt: TGCGCCAGCAGCCAGAAACCCTACGAGCAGTACTTC; cdr3_aa: CASSQKPYEQYF
j_call: TRBJ2-3; d_call: -; clone_size: few; v_call: TRBV25-1; cdr3_nt: TGTGCCAGCAGTGAATATCCGGGGGGCACAGATACGCAGTATTTT; cdr3_aa: CASSEYPGGTDTQYF
j_call: TRBJ2-7; d_call: -; clone_size: many; v_call: TRBV4-3; cdr3_nt: TGCGCCAGCAGCCAAGCGACCAACTACGAGCAGTACTTC; cdr3_aa: CASSQATNYEQYF
j_call: TRBJ2-7; d_call: TRBD2; clone_size: few; v_call: TRBV5-4; cdr3_nt: TGTGCCAGCAGCAGGGGACTAGCGGGAGGCAACGACGAGCAGTACTTC; cdr3_aa: CASSRGLAGGNDEQYF
j_call: TRBJ2-7; d_call: TRBD2; clone_size: once; v_call: TRBV12-3/TRBV12-4; cdr3_nt: TGTGCCAGCAGTTACGTAAGCGGGGGGGCCGATTTTTACGAGCAGTACTTC; cdr3_aa: CASSYVSGGADFYEQYF
j_call: TRBJ2-7; d_call: -; clone_size: many; v_call: TRBV10-3; cdr3_nt: TGTGCCACCGGAGGAGGGTCCTCCTACGAGCAGTACTTC; cdr3_aa: CATGGGSSYEQYF